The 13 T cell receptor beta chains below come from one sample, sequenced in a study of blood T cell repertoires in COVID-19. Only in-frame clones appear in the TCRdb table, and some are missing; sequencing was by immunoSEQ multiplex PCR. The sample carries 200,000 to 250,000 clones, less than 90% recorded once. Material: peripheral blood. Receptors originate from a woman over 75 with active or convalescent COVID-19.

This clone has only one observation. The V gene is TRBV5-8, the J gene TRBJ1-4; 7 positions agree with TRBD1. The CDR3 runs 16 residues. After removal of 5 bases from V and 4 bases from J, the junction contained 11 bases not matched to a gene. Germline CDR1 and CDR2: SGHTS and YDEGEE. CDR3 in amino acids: CASRRAGGSGNEKLFF. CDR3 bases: TGTGCCAGCAGACGCGCAGGGGGATCGGGTAATGAAAAACTGTTTTTT.

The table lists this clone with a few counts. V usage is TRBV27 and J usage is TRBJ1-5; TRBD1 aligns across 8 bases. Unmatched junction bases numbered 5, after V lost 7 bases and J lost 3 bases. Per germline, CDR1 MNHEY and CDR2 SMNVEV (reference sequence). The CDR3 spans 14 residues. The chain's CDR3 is CASTDRGFNQPQHF. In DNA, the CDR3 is TGTGCCAGCACCGACAGGGGCTTCAATCAGCCCCAGCATTTT.

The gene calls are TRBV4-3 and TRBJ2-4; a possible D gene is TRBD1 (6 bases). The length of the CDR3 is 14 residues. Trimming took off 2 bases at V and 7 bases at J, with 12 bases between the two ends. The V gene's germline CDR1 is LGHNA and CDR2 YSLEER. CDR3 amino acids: CASSQQTGLNIQYF. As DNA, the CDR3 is TGCGCCAGCAGCCAACAAACAGGGCTGAACATTCAGTACTTC.

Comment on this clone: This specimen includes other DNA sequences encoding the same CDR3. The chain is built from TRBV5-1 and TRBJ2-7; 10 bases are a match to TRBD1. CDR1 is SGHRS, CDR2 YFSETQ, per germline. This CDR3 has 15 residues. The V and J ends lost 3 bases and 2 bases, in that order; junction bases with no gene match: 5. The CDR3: CASSSSGQGTYEQYF. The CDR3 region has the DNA TGCGCCAGCAGCTCCTCGGGACAGGGGACCTACGAGCAGTACTTC.

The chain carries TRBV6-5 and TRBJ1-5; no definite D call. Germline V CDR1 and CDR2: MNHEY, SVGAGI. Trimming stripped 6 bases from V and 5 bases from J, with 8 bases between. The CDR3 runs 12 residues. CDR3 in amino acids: CASSPSYQPQHF. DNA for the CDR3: TGTGCCAGCAGCCCCAGTTATCAGCCCCAGCATTTT.

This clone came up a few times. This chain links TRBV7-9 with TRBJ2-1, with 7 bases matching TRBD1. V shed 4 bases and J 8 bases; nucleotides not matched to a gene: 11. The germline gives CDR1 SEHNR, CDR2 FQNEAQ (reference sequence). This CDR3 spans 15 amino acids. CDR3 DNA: TGTGCCAGCAGCTCCGGACAGGTAATGAAGGATGAGCAGTTCTTC. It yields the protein CASSSGQVMKDEQFF.

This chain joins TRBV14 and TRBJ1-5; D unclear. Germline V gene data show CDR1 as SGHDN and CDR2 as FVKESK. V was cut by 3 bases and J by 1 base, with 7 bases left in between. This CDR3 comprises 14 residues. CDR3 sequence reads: CASSQSESNQPQHF. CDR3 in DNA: TGTGCCAGCAGCCAGTCAGAAAGCAATCAGCCCCAGCATTTT.

CDR3 nucleotides: TGTGCCAGCAGTTCAGCGGACAGGACTGGAAACACCATATATTTT. Residues: CASSSADRTGNTIYF. The rearrangement links TRBV6-1 to TRBJ1-3, with 7 nucleotides matching TRBD1. V lost 5 bases and J lost 2; bases outside the gene matches: 6. The CDR3 consists of 15 residues. Looked up from germline, CDR1 is MNHNS and CDR2 is SASEGT.

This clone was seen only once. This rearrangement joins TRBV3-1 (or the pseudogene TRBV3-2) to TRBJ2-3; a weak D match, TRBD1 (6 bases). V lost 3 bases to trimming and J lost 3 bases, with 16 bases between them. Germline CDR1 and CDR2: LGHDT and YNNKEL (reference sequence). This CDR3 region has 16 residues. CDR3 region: CASSHWRRGGTDTQYF. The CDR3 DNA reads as TGTGCCAGCAGCCATTGGCGCAGGGGCGGGACAGATACGCAGTATTTT.

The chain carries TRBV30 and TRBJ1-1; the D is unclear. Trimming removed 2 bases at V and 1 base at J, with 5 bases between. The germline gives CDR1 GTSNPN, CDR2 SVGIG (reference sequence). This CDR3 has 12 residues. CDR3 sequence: CAWSLQNTEAFF. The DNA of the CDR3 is TGTGCCTGGAGTTTACAGAACACTGAAGCTTTCTTT.

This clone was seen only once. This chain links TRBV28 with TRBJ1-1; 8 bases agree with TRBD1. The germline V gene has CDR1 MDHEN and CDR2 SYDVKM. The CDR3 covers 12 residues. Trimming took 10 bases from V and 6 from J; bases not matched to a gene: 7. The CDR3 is CAILDRASEAFF. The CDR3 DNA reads TGTGCCATCTTGGACAGGGCCTCTGAAGCTTTCTTT. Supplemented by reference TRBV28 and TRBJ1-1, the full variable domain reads DVKVTQSSRYLVKRTGEKVFLECVQDMDHENMFWYRQDPGLGLRLIYFSYDVKMKEKGDIPEGYSVSREKKERFSLILESASTNQTSMYLCAILDRASEAFFGQGTRLTVV.

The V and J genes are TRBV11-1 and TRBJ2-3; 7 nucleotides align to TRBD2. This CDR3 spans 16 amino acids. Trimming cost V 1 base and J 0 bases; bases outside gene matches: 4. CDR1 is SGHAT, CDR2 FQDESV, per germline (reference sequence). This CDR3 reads CASSLEAGISTDTQYF. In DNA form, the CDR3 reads TGTGCCAGCAGCTTAGAAGCGGGGATAAGCACAGATACGCAGTATTTT.

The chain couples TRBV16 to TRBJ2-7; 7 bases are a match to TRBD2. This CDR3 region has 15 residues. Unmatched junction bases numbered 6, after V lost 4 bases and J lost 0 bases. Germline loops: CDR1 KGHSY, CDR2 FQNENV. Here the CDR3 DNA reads TGTGCCAGCAGCCTCGCGGGGGTTCTCTCCTACGAGCAGTACTTC. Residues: CASSLAGVLSYEQYF.